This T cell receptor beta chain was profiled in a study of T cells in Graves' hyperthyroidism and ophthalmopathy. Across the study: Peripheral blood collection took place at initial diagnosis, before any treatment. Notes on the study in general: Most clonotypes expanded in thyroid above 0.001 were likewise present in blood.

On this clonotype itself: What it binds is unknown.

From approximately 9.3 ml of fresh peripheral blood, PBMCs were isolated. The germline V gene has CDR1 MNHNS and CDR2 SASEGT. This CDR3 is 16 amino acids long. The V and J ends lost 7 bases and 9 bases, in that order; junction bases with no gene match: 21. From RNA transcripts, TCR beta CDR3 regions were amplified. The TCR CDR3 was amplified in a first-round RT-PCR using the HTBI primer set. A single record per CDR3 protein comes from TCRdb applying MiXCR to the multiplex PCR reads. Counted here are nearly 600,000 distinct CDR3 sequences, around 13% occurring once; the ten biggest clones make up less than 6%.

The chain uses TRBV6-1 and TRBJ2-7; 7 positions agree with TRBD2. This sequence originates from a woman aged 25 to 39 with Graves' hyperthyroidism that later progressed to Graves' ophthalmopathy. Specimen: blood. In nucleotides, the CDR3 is TGTGCCAGCATCGATGGGGGAGGGCCGACCGTTAATATGCAGTACTTC. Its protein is CASIDGGGPTVNMQYF.